Described below is a single T cell receptor beta chain sequence and its context. Antigen: not known. This record comes from a study of beta chain features in type 1 diabetes. The CDR3 length is 16 residues. The trim removed 3 bases at V and 3 bases at J, leaving 12 bases unmatched. Germline loops: CDR1 GTSNPN, CDR2 SVGIG (reference sequence). Overall study findings and caveats: Any role of HLA type in TCRB rearrangement remained unresolved here. A PCR bias possibly favoring shorter templates would apply equally to patients and controls. For cells with high TCR expression, cDNA sequencing could yield over-representation.

Expressed TCRB transcripts were sequenced, since all the RNA that had been isolated was reverse transcribed. Reads from naive, central memory and regulatory T cell samples averaged roughly 3.6 million. Profiled with immunoSEQ multiplex PCR; TCRdb holds only in-frame clones, not every one. The sample has hundreds of thousands of clones; 10% to 12% are singletons. The specimen was naive CD4+ T cells from blood. The J gene is TRBJ2-3, the V gene TRBV30; 7 bases line up with TRBD2. This clonotype was obtained from a woman under 30 in good health. The CDR3 region is CAWRTKGSGRTDTQYF. In DNA form, the CDR3 reads TGTGCCTGGAGAACCAAGGGTAGCGGGCGTACAGATACGCAGTATTTT. The variable domain in full, completed from reference TRBV30 and TRBJ2-3, reads SQTIHQWPATLVQPVGSPLSLECTVEGTSNPNLYWYRQAAGRGLQLLFYSVGIGQISSEVPQNLSASRPQDRQFILSSKKLLLSDSGFYLCAWRTKGSGRTDTQYFGPGTRLTVL.